A single sample is the source of the 11 T cell receptor beta chains below, sequenced in a study of T cell repertoires in cytomegalovirus infection. Their antigen targets remain unknown. From the reads, TCRdb called clonotypes with MiXCR, one entry per CDR3 protein. This sample carries approximately 990,000 distinct CDR3 sequences, more than 25% of them seen once, and the ten largest clones take about 14%. The material sequenced was cultured CD8+ T cells from PBMCs, taken from culture after CMV antigen stimulation. All receptors derive from a human donor in good health (CMV status not recorded). Some clones in this sample may be carry-over from other donors' samples.

This rearrangement joins TRBV9 to TRBJ2-7; D is tentatively TRBD1 or TRBD2 (5 bases each). The germline V gene encodes CDR1 SGDLS and CDR2 YYNGEE. V was trimmed by 4 bases and J by 6 bases, leaving 20 bases between them. The CDR3 extends over 15 amino acids. The CDR3 DNA sequence: TGTGCCAGCAGCCCTGAGGGCAGGGTTTATGGCGAGCAGTACTTC. This codes for CASSPEGRVYGEQYF.

This sequence joins TRBV7-8 and TRBJ1-6; 11 nucleotides align to TRBD1. The CDR3 is 15 amino acids. Germline-derived CDR1 and CDR2 are SGHVS and FQNEAQ. Unmatched junction bases numbered 11, after V lost 9 bases and J lost 10 bases. CDR3 residues: CASRTGGSKGSPLHF. Here the CDR3 DNA reads TGTGCCAGTAGGACAGGGGGCTCCAAGGGATCACCCCTCCACTTT.

This clonotype was seen more than once but under ten times. V usage is TRBV9 and J usage is TRBJ2-1; D is uncertain. The CDR3 is made up of 12 amino acids. Trimming removed 0 bases at V and 10 bases at J, with 8 bases between. Per germline, CDR1 SGDLS and CDR2 YYNGEE. The CDR3, as DNA: TGTGCCAGCAGCGTAGGAGACGTCGAGCAGTTCTTC. Its protein product is CASSVGDVEQFF.

The table lists this clonotype with a few counts. The rearrangement joins TRBV12-3 or TRBV12-4 to TRBJ1-3; D not certain. With 2 bases removed from V and 7 bases from J, the gap between germline ends came to 3 bases. The CDR3 loop spans 11 amino acids. The CDR3: CASSLSNTIYF. The CDR3 nucleotides read TGTGCCAGCAGTTTAAGTAACACCATATATTTT.

The table lists this clonotype with a few counts. V is TRBV12-3 or TRBV12-4 and J is TRBJ2-5; 8 bases line up with TRBD1. This CDR3 is 16 amino acids long. J was trimmed by 0 bases and V by 6 bases; bases with no gene match: 9. The CDR3 DNA reads as TGTGCCAGCAGCCTCGACAGGGGTGTTTACCAAGAGACCCAGTACTTC. Translation gives CASSLDRGVYQETQYF.

The chain couples TRBV6-2 or TRBV6-3 to TRBJ2-1, with a tentative D call TRBD2 (5 bases). The CDR3 covers 13 residues. Germline V CDR1 and CDR2: MNHEY, SVGEGT. The V gene lost 6 bases and the J gene lost 7 bases, with 13 bases spanning the gap. The CDR3 spells CASSDLLANEQFF. Here the CDR3 DNA reads TGTGCCAGCAGCGACTTGTTAGCGAATGAGCAGTTCTTC.

CDR3 residues: CASSPLPGVHEQYF. The CDR3, as DNA: TGTGCCAGCAGCCCCCTTCCCGGGGTACACGAGCAGTACTTC. This sequence joins TRBV7-6 and TRBJ2-7; D perhaps matches TRBD2 (5 bases). The CDR3 extends over 14 amino acids. Trimming pared 5 bases from V and 5 bases from J, leaving 16 bases between. Germline V lookup: CDR1 SGHVS, CDR2 FNYEAQ. Looking up the rest from reference TRBV7-6 and TRBJ2-7 gives the full variable domain: GAGVSQSPRYKVTKRGQDVALRCDPISGHVSLYWYRQALGQGPEFLTYFNYEAQQDKSGLPNDRFSAERPEGSISTLTIQRTEQRDSAMYRCASSPLPGVHEQYFGPGTRLTVT.

This clonotype has just a few counts. The chain has TRBV7-6 and TRBJ2-7; TRBD2 matches 12 bases. The CDR3 consists of 15 residues. Germline CDR1 and CDR2: SGHVS and FNYEAQ. J gave up 5 bases and V 3 bases, and 5 bases lay outside the gene matches. Here the CDR3 reads CASSLLAGGPHEQYF. The DNA for the CDR3 is TGTGCCAGCAGCTTGCTAGCGGGGGGGCCCCACGAGCAGTACTTC.

Many counts were recorded for this clonotype. The V and J genes are TRBV27 and TRBJ1-6; the D is unclear. Germline loops: CDR1 MNHEY, CDR2 SMNVEV (reference sequence). Trimming pared 3 bases from V and 6 bases from J, leaving 15 bases between. The CDR3 is made up of 16 amino acids. CDR3 nucleotide sequence: TGTGCCAGCAGTTTCCGAGAGGTGGACTTTAATTCACCCCTCCACTTT. It specifies CASSFREVDFNSPLHF.

This clonotype was recorded a few times. The chain employs TRBV4-2 and TRBJ1-1, with D unclear. CDR3 length: 14 residues. CDR1 and CDR2 from the germline V gene are LGHNA and YNFKEQ. Trimming removed 0 bases from V and 3 bases from J, with 8 bases in between. CDR3 nucleotides: TGTGCCAGCAGCCAAGACAGGAGGGACACTGAAGCTTTCTTT. This encodes CASSQDRRDTEAFF.

This clonotype appeared a few times. This chain's CDR3 is CASSYPNGVAEAFF. DNA of the CDR3: TGTGCCAGCAGTTACCCCAACGGGGTGGCTGAAGCTTTCTTT. The rearrangement links TRBV6-6 to TRBJ1-1; D remains ambiguous. CDR1 is MNHNY, CDR2 SVGAGI, per germline (reference sequence). V gave up 2 bases and J gave up 6 bases, with 13 bases separating them. This CDR3 region has 14 residues.